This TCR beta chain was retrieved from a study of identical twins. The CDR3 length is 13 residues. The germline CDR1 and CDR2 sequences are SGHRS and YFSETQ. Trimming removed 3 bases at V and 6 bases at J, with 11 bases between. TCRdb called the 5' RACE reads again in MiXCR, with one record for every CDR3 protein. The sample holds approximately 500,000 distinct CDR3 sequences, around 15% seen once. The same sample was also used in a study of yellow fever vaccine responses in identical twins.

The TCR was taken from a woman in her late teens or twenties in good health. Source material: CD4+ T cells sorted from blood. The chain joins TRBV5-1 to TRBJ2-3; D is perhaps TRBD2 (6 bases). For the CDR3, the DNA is TGCGCCAGCAGCTGGGACTGGGGGGATACGCAGTATTTT. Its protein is CASSWDWGDTQYF.